These T cell receptor beta chains were read from a single sample in a study of T cell repertoires in ileal Crohn's disease. Profiling relied on immunoSEQ multiplex PCR, and the TCRdb table lists in-frame clones only, not all of them. The data contain some 4,000 clones, about four fifths of them singletons. The specimen sequenced was ileal tissue. All receptors derive from an adult with Crohn's disease. CDR3s include the opening cysteine and the closing phenylalanine or tryptophan. Each record gives: V gene, clone size, D gene, CDR3 length, J gene, CDR3 protein, CDR3 DNA. A D gene is named only where the DNA matches it firmly. Clone size appears in some rows only: once, few, many, or a class for an expanded clone.

V: TRBV19
size: NA
D: TRBD1
length: 16
J: TRBJ1-5
CDR3: CASSIGGGQGSQPQHF
DNA: TGTGCCAGTAGTATAGGTGGCGGACAGGGCAGTCAGCCCCAGCATTTT

V: TRBV7-9
size: NA
D: NA
length: 13
J: TRBJ2-2
CDR3: CASGHNLPGELFF
DNA: TGTGCCTCGGGACACAATCTTCCCGGGGAGCTGTTTTTT

V: TRBV5-1
size: NA
D: NA
length: 14
J: TRBJ1-1
CDR3: CASSFQGMNTEAFF
DNA: TGCGCCAGCAGCTTCCAGGGGATGAACACTGAAGCTTTCTTT

V: TRBV7-2
size: NA
D: NA
length: 15
J: TRBJ2-2
CDR3: CASSLTQINTGELFF
DNA: TGTGCCAGCAGCCTGACACAAATTAATACCGGGGAGCTGTTTTTT

V: TRBV10-3
size: few
D: NA
length: 14
J: TRBJ1-5
CDR3: CAISNQGSNQPQHF
DNA: TGTGCCATCAGTAATCAGGGTAGCAATCAGCCCCAGCATTTT

V: TRBV5-8
size: NA
D: NA
length: 15
J: TRBJ1-1
CDR3: CASSPGVVRDTEAFF
DNA: TGTGCCAGCAGCCCCGGGGTTGTTCGGGACACTGAAGCTTTCTTT

V: TRBV4-1
size: NA
D: NA
length: 14
J: TRBJ1-1
CDR3: CASSRGDMNTEAFF
DNA: TGCGCCAGCAGCCGAGGGGACATGAACACTGAAGCTTTCTTT

V: TRBV7-6
size: NA
D: NA
length: 14
J: TRBJ2-3
CDR3: CASSLVRSTDTQYF
DNA: TGTGCCAGCAGCTTAGTCAGAAGCACAGATACGCAGTATTTT

V: TRBV6-6
size: NA
D: NA
length: 15
J: TRBJ1-4
CDR3: CASSRDSHGDEKLFF
DNA: TGTGCCAGCAGCCGCGACAGTCATGGCGATGAAAAACTGTTTTTT

V: TRBV29-1
size: few
D: NA
length: 12
J: TRBJ2-2
CDR3: CSVLRLTGELFF
DNA: TGCAGCGTACTGCGGCTCACCGGGGAGCTGTTTTTT

V: TRBV6-5
size: NA
D: TRBD1
length: 14
J: TRBJ1-5
CDR3: CASRSRQGVQPQHF
DNA: TGTGCCAGCAGATCCCGACAGGGTGTTCAGCCCCAGCATTTT

V: TRBV27
size: NA
D: TRBD1
length: 11
J: TRBJ1-2
CDR3: CASSSGGGYTF
DNA: TGTGCCAGCAGCTCAGGGGGTGGCTACACCTTC

V: TRBV7-2
size: few
D: NA
length: 16
J: TRBJ2-7
CDR3: CASSLYIPGPDLDQYF
DNA: TGTGCCAGCAGCTTATATATCCCAGGGCCAGACCTAGACCAGTACTTC

V: TRBV7-9
size: NA
D: TRBD1
length: 16
J: TRBJ1-5
CDR3: CASSLNSGGGNQPQHF
DNA: TGTGCCAGCAGCCTTAACTCAGGGGGCGGCAATCAGCCCCAGCATTTT

V: TRBV6-5
size: NA
D: TRBD1
length: 16
J: TRBJ2-3
CDR3: CASSWGDRGVTDTQYF
DNA: TGTGCCAGCAGTTGGGGGGACAGGGGGGTCACAGATACGCAGTATTTT

V: TRBV5-1
size: NA
D: NA
length: 14
J: TRBJ1-1
CDR3: CASSLDRESSEAFF
DNA: TGCGCCAGCAGCTTGGACAGGGAATCATCTGAAGCTTTCTTT

V: TRBV2
size: NA
D: NA
length: 14
J: TRBJ2-1
CDR3: CASNQGTPRDEQFF
DNA: TGTGCCAGCAACCAGGGGACCCCCCGGGATGAGCAGTTCTTC

V: TRBV2
size: NA
D: TRBD1
length: 15
J: TRBJ1-1
CDR3: CASRRQGAQESEAFF
DNA: TGTGCCAGCAGAAGACAGGGGGCGCAGGAAAGTGAAGCTTTCTTT

V: TRBV20-1
size: NA
D: NA
length: 11
J: TRBJ2-7
CDR3: CSAPGVNEQYF
DNA: TGCAGTGCCCCAGGGGTGAACGAGCAGTACTTC

V: TRBV27
size: NA
D: TRBD1
length: 15
J: TRBJ1-2
CDR3: CASSFGDRPNYGYTF
DNA: TGTGCCAGCAGCTTTGGGGACAGACCTAACTATGGCTACACCTTC

V: TRBV9
size: NA
D: TRBD2
length: 16
J: TRBJ2-3
CDR3: CASSVGAGGSTDTQYF
DNA: TGTGCCAGCAGCGTAGGAGCGGGGGGTAGCACAGATACGCAGTATTTT

V: TRBV6-1
size: few
D: TRBD1
length: 14
J: TRBJ1-1
CDR3: CASRLGTGGTEAFF
DNA: TGTGCCAGCAGGCTTGGGACAGGGGGCACTGAAGCTTTCTTT

V: TRBV14
size: NA
D: NA
length: 13
J: TRBJ1-2
CDR3: CASSQGLQYGYTF
DNA: TGTGCCAGCAGCCAAGGCCTGCAGTATGGCTACACCTTC

V: TRBV10-3
size: NA
D: TRBD1
length: 18
J: TRBJ2-3
CDR3: CAISSRDREASGADTQYF
DNA: TGTGCCATCAGCTCCCGGGACAGGGAAGCCTCAGGGGCAGATACGCAGTATTTT

V: TRBV5-1
size: NA
D: TRBD1
length: 14
J: TRBJ1-1
CDR3: CASSADRGNTEAFF
DNA: TGCGCCAGCAGTGCAGACAGGGGGAACACTGAAGCTTTCTTT

V: TRBV10-1
size: NA
D: NA
length: 13
J: TRBJ1-6
CDR3: CASSEGFNSPLHF
DNA: TGCGCCAGCAGTGAGGGCTTCAATTCACCCCTCCACTTT

V: TRBV5-1
size: NA
D: NA
length: 14
J: TRBJ1-1
CDR3: CASSLQGGNTEAFF
DNA: TGCGCCAGCAGCTTGCAAGGGGGGAACACTGAAGCTTTCTTT

V: TRBV6-5
size: few
D: NA
length: 14
J: TRBJ1-1
CDR3: CASSYSFRRTQAFF
DNA: TGTGCCAGCAGTTACTCGTTCAGGAGGACTCAAGCTTTCTTT

V: TRBV6-1
size: NA
D: NA
length: 14
J: TRBJ2-1
CDR3: CASSPRTVGNEQFF
DNA: TGTGCCAGCAGTCCCCGGACAGTTGGTAATGAGCAGTTCTTC

V: TRBV7-6
size: NA
D: TRBD1
length: 15
J: TRBJ2-7
CDR3: CASSSGQQYPYEQYF
DNA: TGTGCCAGCAGCTCGGGACAGCAGTATCCCTACGAGCAGTACTTC

V: TRBV27
size: NA
D: TRBD1
length: 13
J: TRBJ1-2
CDR3: CASSPNRGRGYTF
DNA: TGTGCCAGCAGTCCCAACAGGGGGCGGGGCTACACCTTC

V: TRBV30
size: NA
D: NA
length: 13
J: TRBJ1-1
CDR3: CAWSPGLNTEAFF
DNA: TGTGCCTGGAGTCCAGGGCTGAACACTGAAGCTTTCTTT

V: TRBV6-5
size: NA
D: TRBD1
length: 13
J: TRBJ1-1
CDR3: CASSWTGLTEAFF
DNA: TGTGCCAGCAGTTGGACAGGGCTCACTGAAGCTTTCTTT

V: TRBV28
size: NA
D: NA
length: 15
J: TRBJ1-2
CDR3: CASSSIRTTNYGYTF
DNA: TGTGCCAGCAGTTCTATACGGACTACTAACTATGGCTACACCTTC

V: TRBV21-1
size: NA
D: NA
length: 16
J: TRBJ1-2
CDR3: CASSNGDLGTGDGYTF
DNA: TGTGCCAGCAGCAATGGGGATTTAGGCACAGGGGATGGCTACACCTTC

V: TRBV4-1
size: NA
D: NA
length: 13
J: TRBJ1-5
CDR3: CASSQAGDQPQHF
DNA: TGCGCCAGCAGCCAGGCAGGGGACCAGCCCCAGCATTTT

V: TRBV5-1
size: NA
D: TRBD1
length: 15
J: TRBJ1-4
CDR3: CASSSGDRENEKLFF
DNA: TGCGCCAGCAGCTCAGGGGACAGGGAAAATGAAAAACTGTTTTTT

V: TRBV25-1
size: NA
D: NA
length: 16
J: TRBJ2-4
CDR3: CASSESPANHGDIQYF
DNA: TGTGCCAGCAGTGAATCGCCAGCCAATCACGGGGACATTCAGTACTTC

V: TRBV2
size: NA
D: NA
length: 16
J: TRBJ2-5
CDR3: CASSDVPSTFQETQYF
DNA: TGTGCCAGCAGTGATGTGCCATCAACTTTCCAAGAGACCCAGTACTTC

V: TRBV5-1
size: NA
D: TRBD1
length: 15
J: TRBJ1-1
CDR3: CASSFQWTGNTEAFF
DNA: TGCGCCAGCAGCTTCCAATGGACAGGGAACACTGAAGCTTTCTTT

V: TRBV2
size: NA
D: TRBD2
length: 12
J: TRBJ2-7
CDR3: CASSSGGGWQYF
DNA: TGTGCCAGCAGTAGCGGGGGAGGGTGGCAGTACTTC

V: TRBV4-1
size: few
D: NA
length: 13
J: TRBJ1-2
CDR3: CASSQMGLYGYTF
DNA: TGCGCCAGCAGCCAGATGGGACTTTATGGCTACACCTTC

V: TRBV2
size: once
D: TRBD1
length: 15
J: TRBJ1-5
CDR3: CASSDRGLGNQPQHF
DNA: TGTGCCAGCAGTGATAGGGGGCTTGGCAATCAGCCCCAGCATTTT

V: TRBV13
size: NA
D: NA
length: 15
J: TRBJ1-1
CDR3: CASSLGGAMNTEAFF
DNA: TGTGCCAGCAGCTTAGGGGGGGCTATGAACACTGAAGCTTTCTTT

V: TRBV7-6
size: NA
D: TRBD2
length: 17
J: TRBJ2-2
CDR3: CASSLVSRGSNTGELFF
DNA: TGTGCCAGCAGCTTAGTTTCGCGGGGGTCCAACACCGGGGAGCTGTTTTTT

V: TRBV5-6
size: NA
D: TRBD1
length: 15
J: TRBJ2-7
CDR3: CASSQATGVAYEQYF
DNA: TGTGCCAGCAGCCAGGCAACAGGGGTCGCCTACGAGCAGTACTTC

V: TRBV7-9
size: NA
D: NA
length: 17
J: TRBJ2-4
CDR3: CASSLGGGSTAKNIQYF
DNA: TGTGCCAGCAGCTTAGGTGGAGGGAGTACGGCCAAAAACATTCAGTACTTC

V: TRBV6-5
size: NA
D: NA
length: 14
J: TRBJ1-2
CDR3: CASSYSPENYGYTF
DNA: TGTGCCAGCAGTTACTCCCCAGAAAACTATGGCTACACCTTC

V: TRBV9
size: NA
D: NA
length: 14
J: TRBJ2-5
CDR3: CASSRNRDLVTQYF
DNA: TGTGCCAGCAGCCGAAACAGGGATCTAGTGACCCAGTACTTC